This T cell receptor beta chain came from a study of immune evolution from preneoplasia to lung adenocarcinoma. General study results and limits: Normal lung had the highest top T cell clone frequencies. Normal lung had highest clonality; later lesions appeared denser, more diverse.

Produced via immunoSEQ multiplex PCR; TCRdb's table is partial and in-frame only. The sample has some 2,000 clones, 86% seen once; the top ten hold 11%. CDR1 and CDR2 (germline): SGHDT, YYEEEE. The V and J ends lost 4 bases and 1 base respectively, with 17 bases between them. There are 16 residues in the CDR3. Patient tissue came from resections in Japan or China, 2014–2017. H&E slides confirmed each diagnosis, reviewed by two pathologists independently. Turning to this clone: Its specificity is unknown.

V usage is TRBV5-6 and J usage is TRBJ1-2, with D maybe TRBD1 (5 bases). The TCR originated in a person aged 70 to 85 with lung adenocarcinoma. The material sequenced was FFPE adjacent normal lung tissue. CDR3 sequence: CASSPIHGGDNYGYTF. CDR3 coding DNA: TGTGCCAGCAGCCCCATTCACGGGGGAGATAACTATGGCTACACCTTC.